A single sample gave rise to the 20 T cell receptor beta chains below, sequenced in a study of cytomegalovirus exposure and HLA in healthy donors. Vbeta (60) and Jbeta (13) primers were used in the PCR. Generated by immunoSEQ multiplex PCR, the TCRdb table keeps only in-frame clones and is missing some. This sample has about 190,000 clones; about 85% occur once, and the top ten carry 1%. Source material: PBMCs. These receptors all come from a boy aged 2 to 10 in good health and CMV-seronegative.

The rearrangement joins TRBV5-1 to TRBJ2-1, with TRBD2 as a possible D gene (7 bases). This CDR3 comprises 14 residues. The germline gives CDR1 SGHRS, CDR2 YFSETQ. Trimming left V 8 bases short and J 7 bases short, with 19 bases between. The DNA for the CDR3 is TGCGCCAGTCGACGAGGGGGGGGCTGGAATGAGCAGTTCTTC. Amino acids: CASRRGGGWNEQFF.

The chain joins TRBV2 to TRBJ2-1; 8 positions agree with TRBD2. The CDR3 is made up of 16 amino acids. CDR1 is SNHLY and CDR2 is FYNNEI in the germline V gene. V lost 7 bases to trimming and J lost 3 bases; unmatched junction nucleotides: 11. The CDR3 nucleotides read TGTGCCAGCACCCCCTTCGCTAGCGGGTTCTACAATGAGCAGTTCTTC. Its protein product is CASTPFASGFYNEQFF.

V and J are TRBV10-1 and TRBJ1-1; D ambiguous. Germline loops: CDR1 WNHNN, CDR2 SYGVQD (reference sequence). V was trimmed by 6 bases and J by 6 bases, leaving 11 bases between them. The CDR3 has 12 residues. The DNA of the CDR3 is TGCGCCAGCAGGGCCGATGGGCCTGAAGCTTTCTTT. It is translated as CASRADGPEAFF.

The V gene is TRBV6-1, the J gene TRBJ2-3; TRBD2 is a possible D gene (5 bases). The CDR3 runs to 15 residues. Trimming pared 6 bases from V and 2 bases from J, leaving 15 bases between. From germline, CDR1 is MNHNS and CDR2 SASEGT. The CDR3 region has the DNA TGTGCCAGCAGCCATACCCGGGGAAACACAGATACGCAGTATTTT. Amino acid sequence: CASSHTRGNTDTQYF.

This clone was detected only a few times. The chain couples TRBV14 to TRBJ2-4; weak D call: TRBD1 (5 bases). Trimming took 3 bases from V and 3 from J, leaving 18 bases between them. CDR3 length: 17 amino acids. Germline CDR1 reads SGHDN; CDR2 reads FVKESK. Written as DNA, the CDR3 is TGTGCCAGCAGCCATTCAACAGGCTCCTTTGGCAAAAACATTCAGTACTTC. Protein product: CASSHSTGSFGKNIQYF.

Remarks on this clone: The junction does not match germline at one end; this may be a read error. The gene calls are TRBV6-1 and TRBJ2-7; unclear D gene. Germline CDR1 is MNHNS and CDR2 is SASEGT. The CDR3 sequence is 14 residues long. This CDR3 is CANSEISVLYEQYF. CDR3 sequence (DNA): TGTGCCAACAGTGAAATTAGTGTCCTCTACGAGCAGTACTTC.

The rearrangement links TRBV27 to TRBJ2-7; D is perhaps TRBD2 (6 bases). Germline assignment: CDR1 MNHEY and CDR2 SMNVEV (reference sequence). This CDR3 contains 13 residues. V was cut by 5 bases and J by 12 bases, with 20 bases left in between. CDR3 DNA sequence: TGTGCCAGCAGTGGGATGGGGGGACCAAGGGCGTACTTC. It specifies CASSGMGGPRAYF.

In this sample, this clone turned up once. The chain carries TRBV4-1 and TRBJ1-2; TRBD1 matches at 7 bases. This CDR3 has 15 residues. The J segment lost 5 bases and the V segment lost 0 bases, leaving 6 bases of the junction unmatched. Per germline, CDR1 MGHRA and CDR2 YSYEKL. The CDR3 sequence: CASSQDMGTVYGYTF. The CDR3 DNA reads TGCGCCAGCAGCCAAGATATGGGGACAGTTTATGGCTACACCTTC.

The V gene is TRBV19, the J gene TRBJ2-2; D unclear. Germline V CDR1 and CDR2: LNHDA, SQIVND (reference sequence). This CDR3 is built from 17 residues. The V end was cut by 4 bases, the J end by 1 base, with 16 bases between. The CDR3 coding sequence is TGTGCCAGTAGTACCCCCCGGGTAGTTAAGAACACCGGGGAGCTGTTTTTT. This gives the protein CASSTPRVVKNTGELFF.

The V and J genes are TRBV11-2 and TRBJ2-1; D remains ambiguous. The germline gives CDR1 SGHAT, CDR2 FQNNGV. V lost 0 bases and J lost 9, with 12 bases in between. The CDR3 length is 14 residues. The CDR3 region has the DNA TGTGCCAGCAGCTTAGATCGGTTGGAGACTGAGCAGTTCTTC. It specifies CASSLDRLETEQFF.

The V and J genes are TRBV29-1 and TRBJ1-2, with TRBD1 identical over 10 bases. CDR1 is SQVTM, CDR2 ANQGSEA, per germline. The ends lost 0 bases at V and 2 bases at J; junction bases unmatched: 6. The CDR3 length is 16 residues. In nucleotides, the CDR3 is TGCAGCGTTGAAGATCCCCGACAGGGGGCCAACTATGGCTACACCTTC. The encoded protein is CSVEDPRQGANYGYTF.

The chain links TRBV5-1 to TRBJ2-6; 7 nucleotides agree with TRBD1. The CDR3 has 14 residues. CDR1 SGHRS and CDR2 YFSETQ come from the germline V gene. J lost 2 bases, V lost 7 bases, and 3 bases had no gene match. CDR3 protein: CASYGQAGANVLTF. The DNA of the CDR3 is TGCGCCAGCTACGGACAGGCTGGGGCCAACGTCCTGACTTTC.

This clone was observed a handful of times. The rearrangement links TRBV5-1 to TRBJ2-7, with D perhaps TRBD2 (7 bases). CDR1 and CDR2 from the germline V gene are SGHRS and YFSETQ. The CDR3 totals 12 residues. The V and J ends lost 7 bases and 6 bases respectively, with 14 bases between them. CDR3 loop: CASLGGASEQYV. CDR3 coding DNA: TGCGCCAGCCTGGGGGGGGCGAGCGAGCAGTACGTC.

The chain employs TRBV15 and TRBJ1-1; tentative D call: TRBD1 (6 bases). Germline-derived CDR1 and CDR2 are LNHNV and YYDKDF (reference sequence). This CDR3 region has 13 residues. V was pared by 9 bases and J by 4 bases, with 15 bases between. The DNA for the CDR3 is TGTGCCACGGGGGGGGCGACGCCCACTGAAGCTTTCTTT. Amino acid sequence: CATGGATPTEAFF.

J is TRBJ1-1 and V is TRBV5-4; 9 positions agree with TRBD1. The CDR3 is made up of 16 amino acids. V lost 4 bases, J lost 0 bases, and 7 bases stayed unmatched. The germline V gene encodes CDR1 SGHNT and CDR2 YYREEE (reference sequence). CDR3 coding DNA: TGTGCCAGCAGCCTGGGACAGGGTTTGATGAACACTGAAGCTTTCTTT. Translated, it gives CASSLGQGLMNTEAFF.

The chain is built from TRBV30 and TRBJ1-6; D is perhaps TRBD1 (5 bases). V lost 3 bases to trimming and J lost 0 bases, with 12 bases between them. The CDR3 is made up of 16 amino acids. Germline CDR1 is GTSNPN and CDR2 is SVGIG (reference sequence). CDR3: CAWRQGASSYNSPLHF. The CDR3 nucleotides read TGTGCCTGGAGGCAAGGGGCTAGCTCCTATAATTCACCCCTCCACTTT.

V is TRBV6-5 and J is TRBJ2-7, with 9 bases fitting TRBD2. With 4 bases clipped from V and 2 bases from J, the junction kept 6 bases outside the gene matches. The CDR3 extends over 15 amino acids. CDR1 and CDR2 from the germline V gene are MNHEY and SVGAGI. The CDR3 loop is CASSFMTSGAYEQYF. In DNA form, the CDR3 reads TGTGCCAGCAGTTTCATGACTAGCGGAGCCTACGAGCAGTACTTC.

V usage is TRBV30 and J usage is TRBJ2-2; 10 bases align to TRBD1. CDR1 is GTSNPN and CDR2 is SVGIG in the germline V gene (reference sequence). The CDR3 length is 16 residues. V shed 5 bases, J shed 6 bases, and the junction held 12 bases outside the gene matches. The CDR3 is CAWVKGQGLGAGELFF. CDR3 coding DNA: TGTGCCTGGGTAAAGGGACAGGGGTTGGGGGCCGGGGAGCTGTTTTTT.

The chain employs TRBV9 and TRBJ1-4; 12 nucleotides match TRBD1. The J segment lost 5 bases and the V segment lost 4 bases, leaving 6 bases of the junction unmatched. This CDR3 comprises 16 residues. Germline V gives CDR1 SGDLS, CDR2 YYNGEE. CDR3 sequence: CASSPRDRGRNEKLFF. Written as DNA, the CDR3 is TGTGCCAGCAGCCCACGGGACAGGGGGCGGAATGAAAAACTGTTTTTT.

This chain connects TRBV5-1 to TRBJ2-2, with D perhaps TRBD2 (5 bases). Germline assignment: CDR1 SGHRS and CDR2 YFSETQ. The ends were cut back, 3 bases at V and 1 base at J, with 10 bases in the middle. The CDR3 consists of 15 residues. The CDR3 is CASSSSGKNTGELFF. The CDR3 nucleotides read TGCGCCAGCAGCTCCTCCGGGAAGAACACCGGGGAGCTGTTTTTT. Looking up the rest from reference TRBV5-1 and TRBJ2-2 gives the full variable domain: KAGVTQTPRYLIKTRGQQVTLSCSPISGHRSVSWYQQTPGQGLQFLFEYFSETQRNKGNFPGRFSGRQFSNSRSEMNVSTLELGDSALYLCASSSSGKNTGELFFGEGSRLTVL.